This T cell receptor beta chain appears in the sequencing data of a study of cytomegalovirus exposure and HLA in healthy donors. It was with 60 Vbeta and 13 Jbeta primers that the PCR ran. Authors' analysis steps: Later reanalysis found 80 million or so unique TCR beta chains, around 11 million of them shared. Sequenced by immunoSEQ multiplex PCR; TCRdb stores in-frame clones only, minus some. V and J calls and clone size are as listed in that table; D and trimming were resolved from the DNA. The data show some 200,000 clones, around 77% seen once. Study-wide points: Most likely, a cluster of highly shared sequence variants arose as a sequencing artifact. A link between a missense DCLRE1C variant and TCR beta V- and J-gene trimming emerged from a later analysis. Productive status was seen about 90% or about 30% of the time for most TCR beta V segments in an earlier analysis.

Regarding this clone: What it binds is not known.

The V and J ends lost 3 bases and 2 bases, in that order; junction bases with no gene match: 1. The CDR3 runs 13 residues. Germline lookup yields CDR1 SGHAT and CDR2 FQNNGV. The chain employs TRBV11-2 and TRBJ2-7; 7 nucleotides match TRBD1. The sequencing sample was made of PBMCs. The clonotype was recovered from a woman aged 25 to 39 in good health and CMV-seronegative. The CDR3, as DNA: TGTGCCAGCAGCTTCAGGGGGACCTACGAGCAGTACTTC. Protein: CASSFRGTYEQYF.